This T cell receptor beta chain was profiled in a study of blood T cell repertoires in COVID-19. V was clipped by 1 base and J by 4 bases, with 12 bases between them. The germline V gene encodes CDR1 SGHDT and CDR2 YYEEEE. The CDR3 sequence is 14 residues long. The method was immunoSEQ multiplex PCR; TCRdb's version includes in-frame clones alone and lacks a portion of them. The table has roughly 28,000 clones, over 75% seen once; the top ten hold around 70%. The chain has TRBV5-6 and TRBJ2-7; D is unclear. This sequence originates from a man between 65 and 85 years old with acute or convalescent COVID-19. Specimen: peripheral blood. The CDR3 bases are TGTGCCAGCAGCTTGACCGGGTTAGCTTACGAGCAGTACTTC. It specifies CASSLTGLAYEQYF.